This is a list of T cell receptor beta chains from one sample in a study of shared clonotypes between healthy human individuals. Using immunoSEQ multiplex PCR, the repertoire was profiled, and TCRdb retains in-frame clones only, with some absent. This sample has over a million clones, with 65% to 75% found just once. The specimen was memory CD4+ T cells sorted from blood. These receptors all come from a man younger than 30 in good health. CDR3s include the opening cysteine and the closing phenylalanine or tryptophan. Each record gives: D gene, V gene, J gene, clone size, CDR3 protein, CDR3 DNA. D genes are given only for firm matches. Expanded clones get a size class; other rows say once, few or many, or leave the size out.

D: NA
V: TRBV5-6
J: TRBJ1-2
size: NA
CDR3: CASSLDRGSYGYTF
DNA: TGTGCCAGCAGCTTGGATAGGGGAAGCTATGGCTACACCTTC

D: NA
V: TRBV6-6
J: TRBJ1-5
size: many
CDR3: CASTQMNSNQPQHF
DNA: TGTGCCAGCACACAGATGAATAGCAATCAGCCCCAGCATTTT

D: NA
V: TRBV19
J: TRBJ2-3
size: once
CDR3: CASQTLGGSDTQYF
DNA: TGTGCCAGTCAAACTCTAGGTGGCTCGGATACGCAGTATTTT

D: NA
V: TRBV28
J: TRBJ1-3
size: NA
CDR3: CASSFPGTGNTIYF
DNA: TGTGCCAGCAGTTTTCCAGGGACAGGAAACACCATATATTTT

D: NA
V: TRBV5-1
J: TRBJ2-5
size: NA
CDR3: CASSSLGAKETQYF
DNA: TGCGCCAGCAGCTCACTGGGGGCCAAAGAGACCCAGTACTTC

D: NA
V: TRBV5-1
J: TRBJ2-2
size: NA
CDR3: CASSLTVNTGELFF
DNA: TGCGCCAGCAGCTTGACAGTGAACACCGGGGAGCTGTTTTTT

D: TRBD2
V: TRBV29-1
J: TRBJ2-7
size: NA
CDR3: CSVVGVRGGYEQYF
DNA: TGCAGCGTTGTGGGAGTCCGGGGGGGCTACGAGCAGTACTTC

D: NA
V: TRBV15
J: TRBJ1-3
size: NA
CDR3: CATSRDPNENTIYF
DNA: TGTGCCACCAGCAGAGACCCCAACGAAAACACCATATATTTT

D: NA
V: TRBV6-5
J: TRBJ1-1
size: NA
CDR3: CANSPAGREAFF
DNA: TGTGCCAACAGCCCCGCGGGCCGTGAAGCTTTCTTT

D: NA
V: TRBV9
J: TRBJ2-1
size: NA
CDR3: CASSVAAMSSYNEQFF
DNA: TGTGCCAGCAGCGTAGCCGCGATGAGCTCCTACAATGAGCAGTTCTTC

D: NA
V: TRBV6-1
J: TRBJ1-5
size: NA
CDR3: CASSGTVNSNQPQHF
DNA: TGTGCCAGCAGTGGGACAGTCAATAGCAATCAGCCCCAGCATTTT

D: NA
V: TRBV23-1
J: TRBJ2-7
size: NA
CDR3: CASSQSFVGNGYEQYF
DNA: TGCGCCAGCAGTCAATCATTCGTCGGCAACGGCTACGAGCAGTACTTC

D: TRBD2
V: TRBV5-8
J: TRBJ2-1
size: NA
CDR3: CASSLLAGVDNEQFF
DNA: TGTGCCAGCAGCTTGCTAGCGGGAGTGGACAATGAGCAGTTCTTC

D: NA
V: TRBV7-2
J: TRBJ1-3
size: NA
CDR3: CASSLAAGSLGHTIYF
DNA: TGTGCCAGCAGCTTAGCGGCAGGATCCCTGGGGCACACCATATATTTT

D: NA
V: TRBV5-1
J: TRBJ1-6
size: few
CDR3: CASSLAPRDSPLHF
DNA: TGCGCCAGCAGCTTGGCTCCCAGGGATTCACCCCTCCACTTT

D: NA
V: TRBV29-1
J: TRBJ2-3
size: once
CDR3: CSVETSSTDTQYF
DNA: TGCAGCGTTGAAACATCTAGCACAGATACGCAGTATTTT